These 6 T cell receptor beta chains were sequenced from one sample in a study of T cells in women clearing cervical HPV infection. This table comes from immunoSEQ multiplex PCR, and its TCRdb copy is limited to in-frame clones, with some not included. This sample contains fewer than 35,000 clones. Sample: blood buffy coat. The receptors here all came from a woman aged 18 to 75 with a cervical HPV16 infection that either progressed to CIN3+ or cleared (not recorded which).

Concerning this clone itself: The DNA ends 3 residues before the CDR3 does, and the rest of the CDR3 is filled in from the germline J gene. The chain recombines TRBV6-2 or TRBV6-3 with TRBJ2-5; 9 positions agree with TRBD1. Germline V lookup: CDR1 MNHEY, CDR2 SVGEGT. The CDR3 totals 15 residues. V gave up 6 bases and J gave up 5 bases; unmatched junction bases: 10. CDR3 in amino acids: CASSRSTGGAETQYF. The part of the CDR3 DNA that was read is TGTGCCAGCAGCCGAAGCACAGGGGGCGCGGAGACC.

The CDR3 loop reads CASSLGQGPMYNEQFF. The CDR3 bases that were read are TGCGCCAGCAGCCTAGGACAGGGACCAATGTACAATGAG. The chain carries TRBV5-1 and TRBJ2-1, with 8 bases lining up with TRBD1. The read ends 3 residues shy of where the CDR3 ends; the end is completed using the germline J gene. V lost 4 bases to trimming and J lost 4 bases; unmatched junction nucleotides: 10. CDR1 is SGHRS, CDR2 YFSETQ, per germline. The CDR3 contains 16 residues.

As concerns this clone: The read terminates 3 residues ahead of where the CDR3 ends, so the germline J gene completes it. The chain uses TRBV29-1 and TRBJ2-7; 8 nucleotides align to TRBD1. V shed 4 bases, J shed 0 bases, and the junction held 2 bases outside the gene matches. The CDR3 loop spans 13 amino acids. The germline V gene has CDR1 SQVTM and CDR2 ANQGSEA. The CDR3 sequence: CSVGQGSSYEQYF. The sequenced part of the CDR3 DNA is TGCAGCGTTGGACAGGGGAGCTCCTACGAG.

With regard to this clone: The read is 3 residues too short to cover the CDR3 end, so that end is filled in from the germline J gene. This chain uses TRBV10-3 with TRBJ1-1; D is ambiguous. Trimming pared 0 bases from V and 1 base from J, leaving 6 bases between. The V gene's germline CDR1 is ENHRY and CDR2 SYGVKD. CDR3 length: 14 amino acids. CDR3 DNA, as far as it was read: TGTGCCATCAGTGAGTCACGGGGGAACACTGAA. Protein product: CAISESRGNTE. The whole CDR3 protein reads CAISESRGNTEAFF.

For this clone: The read halts 3 residues ahead of the CDR3 end, with the missing end drawn from the germline J gene. This rearrangement joins TRBV29-1 to TRBJ1-5; the D gene is possibly TRBD1 (5 bases). Trimming removed 4 bases at V and 5 bases at J, with 12 bases between. This CDR3 has 13 residues. Per the germline V gene, CDR1 is SQVTM and CDR2 is ANQGSEA. The CDR3 DNA, read in part, is TGCAGCGTTGCCAGGGCGGTAGATCAGCCC. It codes for CSVARAVDQP. The whole CDR3 region reads CSVARAVDQPQHF. The complete variable domain, with remaining parts taken from reference TRBV29-1 and TRBJ1-5, reads SAVISQKPSRDICQRGTSLTIQCQVDSQVTMMFWYRQQPGQSLTLIATANQGSEATYESGFVIDKFPISRPNLTFSTLTVSNMSPEDSSIYLCSVARAVDQPQHFGDGTRLSIL.

A word on this clone: From the germline J gene comes the end of the CDR3, since the read stops 3 residues before it. The rearrangement joins TRBV7-8 to TRBJ1-4; 7 bases map to TRBD1. Germline V CDR1 and CDR2: SGHVS, FQNEAQ. V trimming: 5 bases; J trimming: 3 bases; junction bases outside the gene matches: 3. This CDR3 has 14 residues. This chain's CDR3 is CASSAQGPNEKLFF. CDR3 DNA (partial): TGTGCCAGCAGCGCACAGGGGCCTAATGAAAAA.